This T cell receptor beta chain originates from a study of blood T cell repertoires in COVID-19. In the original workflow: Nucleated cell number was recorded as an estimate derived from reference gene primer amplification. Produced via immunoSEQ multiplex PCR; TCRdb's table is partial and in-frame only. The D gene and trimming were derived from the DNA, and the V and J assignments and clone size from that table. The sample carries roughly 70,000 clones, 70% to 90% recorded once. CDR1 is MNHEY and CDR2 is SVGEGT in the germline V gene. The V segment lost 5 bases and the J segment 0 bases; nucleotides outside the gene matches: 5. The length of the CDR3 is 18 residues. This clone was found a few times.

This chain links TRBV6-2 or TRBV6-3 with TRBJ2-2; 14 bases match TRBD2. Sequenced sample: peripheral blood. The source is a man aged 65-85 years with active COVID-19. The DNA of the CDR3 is TGTGCCAGCAGTCCCAAGGGACTAGCGGGAGCGAACACCGGGGAGCTGTTTTTT. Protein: CASSPKGLAGANTGELFF.